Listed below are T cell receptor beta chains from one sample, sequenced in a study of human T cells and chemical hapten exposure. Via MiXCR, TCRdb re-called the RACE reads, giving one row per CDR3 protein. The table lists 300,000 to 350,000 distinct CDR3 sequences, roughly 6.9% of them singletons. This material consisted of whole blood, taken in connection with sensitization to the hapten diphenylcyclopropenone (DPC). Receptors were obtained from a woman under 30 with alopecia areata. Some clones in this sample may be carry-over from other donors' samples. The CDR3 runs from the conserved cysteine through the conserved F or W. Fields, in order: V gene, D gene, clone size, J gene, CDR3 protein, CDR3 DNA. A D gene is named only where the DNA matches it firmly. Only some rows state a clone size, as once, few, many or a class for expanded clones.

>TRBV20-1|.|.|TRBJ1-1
CSAKPHPSRGEAFF
TGCAGTGCGAAACCTCACCCATCGCGAGGTGAAGCTTTCTTT
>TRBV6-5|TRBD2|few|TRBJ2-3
CASRNLAGGSTDTQYF
TGTGCCAGCAGAAATCTAGCGGGGGGTAGCACAGATACGCAGTATTTT
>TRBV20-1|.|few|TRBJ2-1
CSAPGTRFLNEQFF
TGCAGTGCTCCCGGGACACGGTTTTTGAATGAGCAGTTCTTC
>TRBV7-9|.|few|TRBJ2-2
CASSSDPGFHGTGELFF
TGTGCCAGCAGCTCGGACCCCGGGTTCCATGGGACCGGGGAGCTGTTTTTT
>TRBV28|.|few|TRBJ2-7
CASSSPGGRKDEQYF
TGTGCCAGCAGTTCCCCCGGGGGGCGCAAGGACGAGCAGTACTTC
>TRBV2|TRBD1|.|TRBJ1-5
CASSEEETGNQPQHF
TGTGCCAGCAGTGAAGAGGAGACAGGGAATCAGCCCCAGCATTTT
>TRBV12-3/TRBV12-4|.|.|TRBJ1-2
CASSLGDLGYGYTF
TGTGCCAGCAGTTTAGGGGATCTAGGCTATGGCTACACCTTC
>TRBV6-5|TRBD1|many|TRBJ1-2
CASSSTRTGGYTF
TGTGCCAGCAGTTCCACTCGGACAGGTGGCTACACCTTC
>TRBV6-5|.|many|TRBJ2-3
CASSRDPGTDTQYF
TGTGCCAGCAGTCGGGACCCGGGCACAGATACGCAGTATTTT
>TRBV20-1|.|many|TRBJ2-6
CSARGLMSGANVLTF
TGCAGTGCTAGAGGGCTTATGTCTGGGGCCAACGTCCTGACTTTC
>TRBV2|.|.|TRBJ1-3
CASSVGGTGNTIYF
TGTGCCAGCAGTGTAGGTGGAACGGGAAACACCATATATTTT
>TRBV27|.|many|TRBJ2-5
CASSSTGQIQTQYF
TGTGCCAGCAGTTCCACGGGACAAATACAGACCCAGTACTTC
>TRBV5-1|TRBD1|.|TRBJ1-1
CASSFRDRETEAFF
TGCGCCAGCAGCTTCCGGGACAGGGAGACTGAAGCTTTCTTT
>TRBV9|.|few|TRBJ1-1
CASSAGTLNTEAFF
TGTGCCAGCAGCGCTGGGACGCTGAACACTGAAGCTTTCTTT
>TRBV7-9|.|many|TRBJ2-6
CASLGGNGSGANVLTF
TGTGCCAGTCTTGGAGGGAATGGATCTGGGGCCAACGTCCTGACTTTC
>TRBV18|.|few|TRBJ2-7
CASSRSGVSYEQYF
TGTGCCAGCTCACGATCGGGGGTCTCCTACGAGCAGTACTTC
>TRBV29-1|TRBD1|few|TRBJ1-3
CSASTGGHTIYF
TGCAGCGCGTCGACAGGGGGGCACACCATATATTTT
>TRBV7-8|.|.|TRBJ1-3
CASSARDGAAGNTIYF
TGTGCCAGCAGCGCGAGGGACGGAGCGGCTGGAAACACCATATATTTT
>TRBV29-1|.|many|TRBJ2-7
CSVDMAYEQYF
TGCAGCGTTGACATGGCCTACGAGCAGTACTTC
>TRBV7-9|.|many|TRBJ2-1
CASSAWGPQDEQFF
TGTGCCAGCAGCGCGTGGGGACCCCAGGATGAGCAGTTCTTC
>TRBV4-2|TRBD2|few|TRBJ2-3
CASRGGGQGDTQYF
TGTGCCAGCCGAGGCGGGGGGCAGGGAGATACGCAGTATTTT
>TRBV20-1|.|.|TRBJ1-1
CSARGGGMGTNTEAFF
TGCAGTGCTAGAGGCGGGGGGATGGGGACGAACACTGAAGCTTTCTTT
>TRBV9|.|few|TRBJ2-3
CASSGFLSGARGDTQYF
TGTGCCAGCAGCGGATTTCTGAGCGGCGCTAGGGGGGATACGCAGTATTTT
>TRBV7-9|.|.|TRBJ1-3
CASSSQLSGNTIYF
TGTGCCAGCAGCAGTCAGCTCTCTGGAAACACCATATATTTT